This entry describes one T cell receptor (beta chain). This clone was counted a single time. Its binding antigen is unknown. No base quality values were provided; no much bigger clone lies one nucleotide off. This sample was included in a study of Ad26.COV2.S vaccination and SARS-CoV-2 variants (dated by TCRdb to about 2021). General notes on the study: Donors in the vaccine arm were drawn from COV1001, a multicentre, randomized, double-blind, placebo-controlled phase I-IIa trial testing Ad26.COV2.S in healthy adults. Ad26.COV2.S was administered intramuscularly at 5 x 10^10 or 1 x 10^11 viral particles, either as a single shot or as two shots given 56 days apart. TCRbeta repertoire sequencing served as the tool for gauging how specific and how broad the SARS-CoV-2-reactive T cell receptors were following Ad26.COV2.S vaccination. A total of approximately 30 samples were included in the TCR-sequenced set, comprising around 19 Ad26.COV2.S vaccine recipients, 5 placebo recipients and 8 SARS-CoV-2 convalescent individuals. Trial participants were randomized into five groups of five, in which low-dose or high-dose Ad26.COV2.S was given once or twice, or placebo was given on both occasions. Investigators remained blinded to trial group allocation during experiments and outcome assessment.

Beyond this particular receptor, the publication reports: Comparable non-spike TCR breadth was observed between vaccine and placebo recipients, consistent with only spike being contained in the vaccine. The authors noted that the TCR breadth and depth analyses may have underestimated total T cell responses. Ad26.COV2.S recipients had higher spike-specific TCR breadth than placebo recipients (P = 0.0014). The study lacked the statistical power to compare responses across vaccine doses or regimens. After vaccination, spike-specific CD8+ and CD4+ T cell responses were reported to show substantial breadth.

The intended sense of this specimen's treatment or condition label: 19 received Ad26.COV2.S at low or high dose, single or two shots; roughly five received placebo; per-sample allocation not given. For vaccine and placebo recipients, repertoires were sequenced using samples collected on day 63 after the first injection. Cohort 1b enrolled about 25 adults aged 18-55 years at a single site in Boston, USA, between 29 July and 7 August 2020. Ad26.COV2.S consisted of a replication-incompetent adenovirus type 26 vector by which a prefusion-stabilized SARS-CoV-2 spike protein from the original Wuhan strain was expressed. The V and J ends are trimmed by 0 bases and 3 bases, leaving 8 bases between them. Looking up the germline V gene (reference sequence) yields CDR1 LNHNV and CDR2 YYDKDF. The cysteine opens and the phenylalanine closes a CDR3 of 15 amino acids. Here the CDR3 DNA is all that survives: 45 bases in frame from base 1.

The immunoSEQ Assay was used to sequence TCRbeta CDR3 regions. After extraction, genomic DNA underwent amplification by bias-controlled multiplex PCR, followed by high-throughput sequencing. As for how the authors treated the data: To quantify the absolute abundance of each unique TCRbeta CDR3 region, sequences were collapsed and filtered. T cell fraction was estimated by normalization of TCRbeta template counts to usable DNA, with usable DNA being measured through amplification of reference genes present in all nucleated cells. Repertoire TCRs were annotated as SARS-CoV-2-specific when V gene, CDR3 amino acid sequence and J gene were exactly matched to a known reactive TCR set. The reference SARS-CoV-2 TCR set was obtained from MIRA and was filtered for enrichment in COVID-19-positive ImmuneCODE repertoires, whereby public or cross-reactive TCRs were removed. Drawing on the MIRA antigens, annotated TCRs were analysed further at the level of specific ORF or position within ORF. Depth was the summed frequency of annotated unique rearrangements, while breadth was defined as annotated unique rearrangements over total unique productive rearrangements. Group comparisons of TCR breadth used two-sided Wilcoxon rank-sum tests. TCRdb's version of the immuneACCESS table is confined to in-frame rearrangements and falls short of the full clone set. An unresolved V gene accounts for under half of the shortfall where checked; the remainder is of unknown origin. From that table come the V and J calls and clone size; the DNA was used to work out D and trimming. The sample yields about 680,000 clones; more than 80% were counted once. The ten largest clones capture 1.5% of the sample.

Recombination linked TRBV15 to TRBJ2-2; confidence is insufficient to name the D gene. The TCR sequence derives from a person aged 18-65 years who received the Ad26.COV2.S COVID-19 vaccine or a placebo. Specimen: peripheral blood, collected in a trial of Ad26.COV2.S vaccine versus placebo. The CDR3 loop reads CATSRDLGYTGELFF. The DNA sequence is as follows: TGTGCCACCAGCAGAGATCTGGGTTACACCGGGGAGCTGTTTTTT.